This T cell receptor beta chain is from a study of T cells in Graves' hyperthyroidism and ophthalmopathy. The cohort's ophthalmopathy patients, a group with duration under 3 months, had a Clinical Activity Score of at least 3 and a NOSPECS grade of at least 4. The PBMCs were taken from 10 ml of fresh peripheral blood. V trimming: 5 bases; J trimming: 4 bases; junction bases outside the gene matches: 5. Germline CDR1 is MNHEY and CDR2 is SMNVEV (reference sequence). The length of the CDR3 is 16 residues. Study results and caveats: From stable hyperthyroidism, ophthalmopathy was set apart by a 13 V-J model. Blood held most thyroid clonotypes expanded above 0.001 frequency.

Concerning this clonotype: Its antigen is as yet unknown.

What was amplified from RNA transcripts were TCR beta CDR3 regions. HTBI primers were used for first-round RT-PCR of the TCR CDR3. Via MiXCR, TCRdb re-called the multiplex PCR reads, giving one row per CDR3 protein. The profile covers around 290,000 distinct CDR3 sequences, with about a sixth appearing a single time and approximately 60% taken by the ten largest. The V gene is TRBV27, the J gene TRBJ1-6; the match to TRBD1 covers 10 bases. Input material: blood. This clonotype was obtained from a woman aged 55 to 70 with Graves' ophthalmopathy. In DNA, the CDR3 is TGTGCCAGCAGTACGACAGGGGGCGTGTATAATTCACCCCTCCACTTT. This codes for CASSTTGGVYNSPLHF.